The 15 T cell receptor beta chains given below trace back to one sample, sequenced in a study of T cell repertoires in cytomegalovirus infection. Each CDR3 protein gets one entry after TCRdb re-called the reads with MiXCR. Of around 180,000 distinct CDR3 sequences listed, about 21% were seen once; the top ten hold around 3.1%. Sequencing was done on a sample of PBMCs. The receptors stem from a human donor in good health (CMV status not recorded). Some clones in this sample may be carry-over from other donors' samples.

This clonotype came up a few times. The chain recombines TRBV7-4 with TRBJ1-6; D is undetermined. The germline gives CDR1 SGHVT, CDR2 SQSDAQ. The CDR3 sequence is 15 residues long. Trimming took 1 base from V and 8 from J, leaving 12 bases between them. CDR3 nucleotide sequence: TGTGCCAGCAGCTTAGTCGCCGGGAGAGATTCACCCCTCCACTTT. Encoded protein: CASSLVAGRDSPLHF. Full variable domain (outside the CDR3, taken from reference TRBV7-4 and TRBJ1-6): GAGVSQSPRYKVAKRGRDVALRCDSISGHVTLYWYRQTLGQGSEVLTYSQSDAQRDKSGRPSGRFSAERPERSVSTLKIQRTEQGDSAVYLCASSLVAGRDSPLHFGNGTRLTVT.

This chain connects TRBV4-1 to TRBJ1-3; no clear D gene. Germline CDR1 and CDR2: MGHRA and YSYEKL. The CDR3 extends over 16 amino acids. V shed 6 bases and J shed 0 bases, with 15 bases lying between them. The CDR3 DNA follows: TGCGCCAGCAGGCAGGTACCCGGAACCTCTGGAAACACCATATATTTT. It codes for CASRQVPGTSGNTIYF.

CDR3: CSVEEDPGGSQFF. For the CDR3, the DNA is TGCAGCGTTGAAGAGGACCCCGGGGGGTCGCAGTTCTTC. The V gene is TRBV29-1, the J gene TRBJ2-1, with 7 bases identical to TRBD2. The germline CDR1 and CDR2 sequences are SQVTM and ANQGSEA. Trimming cost V 0 bases and J 12 bases; bases outside gene matches: 8. The CDR3 runs to 13 residues.

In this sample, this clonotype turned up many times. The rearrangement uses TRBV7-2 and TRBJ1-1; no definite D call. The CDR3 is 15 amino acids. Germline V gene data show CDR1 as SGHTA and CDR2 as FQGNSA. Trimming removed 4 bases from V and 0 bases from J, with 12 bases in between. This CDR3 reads CASSSRTGMNTEAFF. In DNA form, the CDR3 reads TGTGCCAGCAGCTCTAGGACGGGGATGAACACTGAAGCTTTCTTT.

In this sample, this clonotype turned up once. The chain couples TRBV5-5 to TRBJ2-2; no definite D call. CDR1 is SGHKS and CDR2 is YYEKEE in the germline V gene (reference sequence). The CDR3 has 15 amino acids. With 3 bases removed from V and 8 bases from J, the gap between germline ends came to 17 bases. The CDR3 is CASSSLGAPGGELFF. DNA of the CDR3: TGTGCCAGCAGCTCCCTTGGAGCCCCCGGGGGGGAGCTGTTTTTT.

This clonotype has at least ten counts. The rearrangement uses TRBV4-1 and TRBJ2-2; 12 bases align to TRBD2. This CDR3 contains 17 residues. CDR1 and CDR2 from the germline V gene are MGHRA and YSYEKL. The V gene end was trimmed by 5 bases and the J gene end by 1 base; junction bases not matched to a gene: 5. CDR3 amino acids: CASSSLAGGQNTGELFF. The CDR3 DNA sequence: TGCGCCAGCAGCTCTCTAGCGGGGGGGCAGAACACCGGGGAGCTGTTTTTT.

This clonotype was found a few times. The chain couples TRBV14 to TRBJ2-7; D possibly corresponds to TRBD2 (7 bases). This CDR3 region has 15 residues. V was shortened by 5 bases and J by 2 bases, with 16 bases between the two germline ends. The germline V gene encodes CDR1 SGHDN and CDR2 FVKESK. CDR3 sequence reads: CASSGRWGGTYEQYF. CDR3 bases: TGTGCCAGCAGCGGCCGATGGGGGGGCACCTACGAGCAGTACTTC.

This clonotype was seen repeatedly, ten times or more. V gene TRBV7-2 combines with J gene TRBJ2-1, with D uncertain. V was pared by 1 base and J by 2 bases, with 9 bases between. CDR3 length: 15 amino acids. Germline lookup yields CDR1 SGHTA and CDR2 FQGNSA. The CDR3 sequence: CASSLVSTTYNEQFF. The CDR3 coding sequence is TGTGCCAGCAGCTTAGTTTCAACCACCTACAATGAGCAGTTCTTC.

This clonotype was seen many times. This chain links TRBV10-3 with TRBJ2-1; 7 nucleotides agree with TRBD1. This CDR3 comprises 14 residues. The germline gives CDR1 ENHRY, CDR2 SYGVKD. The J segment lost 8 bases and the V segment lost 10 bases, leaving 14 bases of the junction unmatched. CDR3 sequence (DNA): TGTGCCAGTAACGGACAGGAGTCAGAGTATGAGCAGTTCTTC. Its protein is CASNGQESEYEQFF.

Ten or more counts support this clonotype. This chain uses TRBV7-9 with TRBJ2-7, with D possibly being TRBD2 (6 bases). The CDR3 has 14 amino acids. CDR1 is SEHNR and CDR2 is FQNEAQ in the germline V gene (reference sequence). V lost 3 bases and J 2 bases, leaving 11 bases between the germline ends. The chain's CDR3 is CASSFGTGTYEQYF. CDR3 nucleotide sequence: TGTGCCAGCAGCTTTGGGACTGGGACCTACGAGCAGTACTTC.

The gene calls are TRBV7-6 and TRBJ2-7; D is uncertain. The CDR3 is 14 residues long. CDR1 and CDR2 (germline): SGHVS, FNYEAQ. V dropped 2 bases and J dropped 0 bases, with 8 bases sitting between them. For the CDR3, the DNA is TGTGCCAGCAGCTTATTCGACATCTCCTACGAGCAGTACTTC. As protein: CASSLFDISYEQYF.

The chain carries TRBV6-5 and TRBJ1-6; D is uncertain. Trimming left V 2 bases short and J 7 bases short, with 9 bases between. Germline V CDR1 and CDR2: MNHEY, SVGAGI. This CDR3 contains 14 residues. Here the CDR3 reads CASSYEAVNSPLHF. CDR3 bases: TGTGCCAGCAGTTACGAGGCCGTGAATTCACCCCTCCACTTT.

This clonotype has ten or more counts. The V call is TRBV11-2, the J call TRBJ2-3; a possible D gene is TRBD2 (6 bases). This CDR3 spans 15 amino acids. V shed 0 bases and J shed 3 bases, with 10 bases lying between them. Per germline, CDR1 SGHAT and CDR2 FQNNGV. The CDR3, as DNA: TGTGCCAGCAGCTTAGATCGGGGGAGGACAGATACGCAGTATTTT. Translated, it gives CASSLDRGRTDTQYF. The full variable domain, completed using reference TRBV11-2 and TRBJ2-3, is EAGVAQSPRYKIIEKRQSVAFWCNPISGHATLYWYQQILGQGPKLLIQFQNNGVVDDSQLPKDRFSAERLKGVDSTLKIQPAKLEDSAVYLCASSLDRGRTDTQYFGPGTRLTVL.

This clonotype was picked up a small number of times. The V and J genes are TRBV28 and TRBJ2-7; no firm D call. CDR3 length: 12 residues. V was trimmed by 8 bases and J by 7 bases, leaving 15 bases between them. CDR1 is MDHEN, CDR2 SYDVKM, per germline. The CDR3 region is CASGLQRREQYF. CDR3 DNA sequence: TGTGCCAGCGGATTACAGCGACGGGAGCAGTACTTC. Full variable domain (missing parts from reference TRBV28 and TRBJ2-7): DVKVTQSSRYLVKRTGEKVFLECVQDMDHENMFWYRQDPGLGLRLIYFSYDVKMKEKGDIPEGYSVSREKKERFSLILESASTNQTSMYLCASGLQRREQYFGPGTRLTVT.

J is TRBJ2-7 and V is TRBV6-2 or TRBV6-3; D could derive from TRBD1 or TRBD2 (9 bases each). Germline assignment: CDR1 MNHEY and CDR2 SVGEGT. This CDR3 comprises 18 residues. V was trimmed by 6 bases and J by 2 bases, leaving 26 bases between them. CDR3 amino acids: CASRSQGATSGPAYEQYF. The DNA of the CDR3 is TGTGCCAGCAGATCACAGGGGGCGACTAGCGGACCTGCCTACGAGCAGTACTTC.